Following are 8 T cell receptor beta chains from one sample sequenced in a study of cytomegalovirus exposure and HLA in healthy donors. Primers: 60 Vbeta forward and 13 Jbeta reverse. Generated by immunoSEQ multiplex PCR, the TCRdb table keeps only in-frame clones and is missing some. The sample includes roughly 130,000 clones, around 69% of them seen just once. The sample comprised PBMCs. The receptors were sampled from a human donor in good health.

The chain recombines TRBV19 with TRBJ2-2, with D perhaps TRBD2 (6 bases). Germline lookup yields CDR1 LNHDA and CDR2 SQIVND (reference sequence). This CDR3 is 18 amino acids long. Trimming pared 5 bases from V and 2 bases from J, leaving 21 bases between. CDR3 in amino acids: CASSPRGSRYANTGELFF. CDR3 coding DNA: TGTGCCAGTAGTCCCCGGGGGAGCAGATACGCAAACACCGGGGAGCTGTTTTTT.

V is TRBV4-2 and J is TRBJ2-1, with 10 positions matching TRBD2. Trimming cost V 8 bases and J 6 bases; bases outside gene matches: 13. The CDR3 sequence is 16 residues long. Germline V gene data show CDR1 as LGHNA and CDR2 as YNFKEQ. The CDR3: CASCATTTSGANEQFF. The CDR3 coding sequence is TGTGCCAGCTGCGCAACGACCACTAGCGGGGCCAATGAGCAGTTCTTC.

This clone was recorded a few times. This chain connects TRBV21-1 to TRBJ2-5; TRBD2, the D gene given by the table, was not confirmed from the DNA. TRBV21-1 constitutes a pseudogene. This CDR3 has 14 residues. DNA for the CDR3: TGTGCCAGCATTTCCTCTAGCGCACCAAGGACCCAGTACTTC. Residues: CASISSSAPRTQYF.

CDR3 sequence reads: CASRNSIGGGSEAFF. CDR3 sequence (DNA): TGTGCCAGTAGGAATTCCATAGGTGGGGGCTCTGAAGCTTTCTTT. This sequence joins TRBV19 and TRBJ1-1, with D possibly matching TRBD1 (6 bases). The CDR3 spans 15 residues. Trimming left V 6 bases short and J 6 bases short, with 20 bases between. Germline CDR1 LNHDA, CDR2 SQIVND (reference sequence). Complete variable domain (other parts from reference TRBV19 and TRBJ1-1): DGGITQSPKYLFRKEGQNVTLSCEQNLNHDAMYWYRQDPGQGLRLIYYSQIVNDFQKGDIAEGYSVSREKKESFPLTVTSAQKNPTAFYLCASRNSIGGGSEAFFGQGTRLTVV.

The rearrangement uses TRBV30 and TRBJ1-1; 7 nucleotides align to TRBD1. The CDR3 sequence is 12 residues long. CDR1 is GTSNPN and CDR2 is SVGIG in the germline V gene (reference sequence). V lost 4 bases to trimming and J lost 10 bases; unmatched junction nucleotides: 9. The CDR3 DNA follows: TGTGCCTGGAATTCGGTGGCAGGGGGAGCTTTCTTT. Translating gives CAWNSVAGGAFF. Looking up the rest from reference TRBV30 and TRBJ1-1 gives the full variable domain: SQTIHQWPATLVQPVGSPLSLECTVEGTSNPNLYWYRQAAGRGLQLLFYSVGIGQISSEVPQNLSASRPQDRQFILSSKKLLLSDSGFYLCAWNSVAGGAFFGQGTRLTVV.

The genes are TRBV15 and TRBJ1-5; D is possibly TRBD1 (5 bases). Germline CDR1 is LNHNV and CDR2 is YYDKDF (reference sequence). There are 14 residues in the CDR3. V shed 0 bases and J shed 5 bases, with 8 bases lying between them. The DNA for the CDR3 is TGTGCCACCAGCAGAGATGGGACTGATCAGCCCCAGCATTTT. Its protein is CATSRDGTDQPQHF.

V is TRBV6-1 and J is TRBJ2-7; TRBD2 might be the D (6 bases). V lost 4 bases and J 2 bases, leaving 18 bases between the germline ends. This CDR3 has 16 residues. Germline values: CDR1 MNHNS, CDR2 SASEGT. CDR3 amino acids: CASSGTGTRQPYEQYF. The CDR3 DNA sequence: TGTGCCAGCAGTGGAACCGGGACTCGACAGCCCTACGAGCAGTACTTC.

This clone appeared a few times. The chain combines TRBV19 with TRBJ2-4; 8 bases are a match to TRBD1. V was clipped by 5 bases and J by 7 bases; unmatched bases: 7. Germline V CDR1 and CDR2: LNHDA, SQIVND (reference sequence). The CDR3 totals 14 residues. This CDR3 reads CASSPDRGGNIQYF. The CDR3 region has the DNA TGTGCCAGTAGTCCCGACAGGGGAGGTAACATTCAGTACTTC.